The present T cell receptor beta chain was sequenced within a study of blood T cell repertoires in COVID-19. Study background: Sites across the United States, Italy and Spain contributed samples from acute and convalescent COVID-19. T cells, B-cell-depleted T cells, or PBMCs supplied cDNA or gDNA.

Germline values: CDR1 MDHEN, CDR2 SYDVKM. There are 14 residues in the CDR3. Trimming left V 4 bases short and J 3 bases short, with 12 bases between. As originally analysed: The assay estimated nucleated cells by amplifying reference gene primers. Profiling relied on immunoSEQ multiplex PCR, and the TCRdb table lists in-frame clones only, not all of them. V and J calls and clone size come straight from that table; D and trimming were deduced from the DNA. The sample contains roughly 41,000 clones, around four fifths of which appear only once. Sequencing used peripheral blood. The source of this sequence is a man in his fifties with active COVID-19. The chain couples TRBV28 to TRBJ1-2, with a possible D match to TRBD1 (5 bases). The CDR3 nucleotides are TGTGCCAGCAGTTCTCCGGGACTGCACTATGGCTACACCTTC. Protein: CASSSPGLHYGYTF.